The 16 T cell receptor beta chains listed next were all sequenced from one sample in a study of shared clonotypes between healthy human individuals. Sequencing was performed with immunoSEQ multiplex PCR; in TCRdb, only in-frame clones are kept and a portion is missing. The sample shows over a million clones, around 98.5% of them seen only once. The sample was naive CD4+ T cells sorted from blood. Noted subset: CD45RA+ positively selected. The receptors stem from a man aged 25 to 40 in good health.

V is TRBV25-1 and J is TRBJ2-2, with D perhaps TRBD2 (5 bases). CDR3 size: 14 residues. The ends were cut back, 6 bases at V and 3 bases at J, with 11 bases in the middle. Germline-derived CDR1 and CDR2 are MGHDK and SYGVNS. As DNA, the CDR3 is TGTGCCAGCAGGCGGGCCGGGGACACCGGGGAGCTGTTTTTT. It codes for CASRRAGDTGELFF.

This chain links TRBV18 with TRBJ1-3; no clear D gene. The CDR3 spans 15 residues. V lost 2 bases, J lost 0 bases, and 8 bases lay in between. The germline V gene encodes CDR1 KGHSH and CDR2 LQKENI. The CDR3 loop is CASSPSLSSGNTIYF. The CDR3 region has the DNA TGTGCCAGCTCACCATCTCTTAGCTCTGGAAACACCATATATTTT.

This rearrangement joins TRBV7-2 to TRBJ2-1; D remains unclear. Germline CDR1 and CDR2: SGHTA and FQGNSA. CDR3 length: 14 residues. Trimming removed 4 bases from V and 6 bases from J, with 13 bases in between. CDR3 region: CASSSLPVSNEQFF. Written as DNA, the CDR3 is TGTGCCAGCAGCTCTCTGCCCGTCAGCAATGAGCAGTTCTTC. Complete variable domain (other parts from reference TRBV7-2 and TRBJ2-1): GAGVSQSPSNKVTEKGKDVELRCDPISGHTALYWYRQSLGQGLEFLIYFQGNSAPDKSGLPSDRFSAERTGGSVSTLTIQRTQQEDSAVYLCASSSLPVSNEQFFGPGTRLTVL.

The genes are TRBV5-5 and TRBJ1-1, with D perhaps TRBD1 (6 bases). Germline assignment: CDR1 SGHKS and CDR2 YYEKEE (reference sequence). With 0 bases removed from V and 9 bases from J, the gap between germline ends came to 18 bases. CDR3 length: 15 residues. The CDR3 protein is CASSLDSRGADQAFF. CDR3 nucleotides: TGTGCCAGCAGCTTGGATTCGAGGGGGGCCGACCAAGCTTTCTTT.

This clone was observed once. V usage is TRBV29-1 and J usage is TRBJ2-7; 9 positions agree with TRBD2. Per the germline V gene, CDR1 is SQVTM and CDR2 is ANQGSEA. This CDR3 is 14 amino acids long. Losses at the gene ends were 5 bases for V and 1 base for J; bases not matched to a gene: 6. CDR3: CSVRLAGSSYEQYF. CDR3 DNA: TGCAGCGTTCGCCTAGCGGGATCTTCCTACGAGCAGTACTTC.

The gene calls are TRBV15 and TRBJ2-7; D is possibly TRBD1 (5 bases). The CDR3 length is 14 residues. V lost 2 bases to trimming and J lost 2 bases, with 10 bases between them. The germline gives CDR1 LNHNV, CDR2 YYDKDF (reference sequence). In nucleotides, the CDR3 is TGTGCCACCAGCAGATCTCCGGACACCTACGAGCAGTACTTC. Translating gives CATSRSPDTYEQYF.

The V gene is TRBV7-6, the J gene TRBJ2-7; D may be TRBD1 (6 bases). Germline CDR1 reads SGHVS; CDR2 reads FNYEAQ. Trimming took off 2 bases at V and 3 bases at J, with 11 bases between the two ends. The CDR3 length is 14 residues. CDR3 in amino acids: CASSLSNRDYEQYF. The CDR3 DNA sequence: TGTGCCAGCAGCTTAAGTAACAGGGACTACGAGCAGTACTTC.

This rearrangement joins TRBV28 to TRBJ2-3; D unclear. The CDR3 consists of 14 residues. V shed 2 bases and J shed 2 bases, with 8 bases lying between them. Germline-derived CDR1 and CDR2 are MDHEN and SYDVKM. CDR3 protein: CASSLDGPTDTQYF. The CDR3 DNA is TGTGCCAGCAGTTTAGATGGACCCACAGATACGCAGTATTTT. The full variable domain, with the rest looked up from reference TRBV28 and TRBJ2-3, is DVKVTQSSRYLVKRTGEKVFLECVQDMDHENMFWYRQDPGLGLRLIYFSYDVKMKEKGDIPEGYSVSREKKERFSLILESASTNQTSMYLCASSLDGPTDTQYFGPGTRLTVL.

Here the CDR3 reads CASRDQSNNEQFF. The DNA of the CDR3 is TGCGCCAGCCGGGACCAAAGCAACAATGAGCAGTTCTTC. This chain connects TRBV5-1 to TRBJ2-1; D is tentatively TRBD1 or TRBD2 (5 bases each). Germline V gene lookup returns CDR1 SGHRS and CDR2 YFSETQ. V was shortened by 7 bases and J by 5 bases, with 13 bases between the two germline ends. The CDR3 spans 13 residues.

The gene calls are TRBV7-3 and TRBJ2-2; weak D call: TRBD2 (5 bases). V shed 5 bases and J shed 8 bases, with 9 bases lying between them. CDR1 is SGHTA, CDR2 FQGTGA, per germline. CDR3 length: 12 residues. DNA for the CDR3: TGTGCCAGCAGCGAAAGGAGGGGGGAGCTGTTTTTT. Its translation is CASSERRGELFF.

This CDR3 reads CSVEDIGTGKANTEAFF. The CDR3 bases are TGCAGCGTTGAAGATATTGGGACAGGGAAGGCAAATACTGAAGCTTTCTTT. The rearrangement uses TRBV29-1 and TRBJ1-1; 9 bases are a match to TRBD1. This CDR3 spans 17 amino acids. Germline V CDR1 and CDR2: SQVTM, ANQGSEA. J lost 5 bases, V lost 0 bases, and 13 bases had no gene match.

The CDR3 here is CASSIIGTGIRSYGYTF. CDR3 DNA sequence: TGTGCCAGTAGTATAATTGGGACAGGGATTAGGAGCTATGGCTACACCTTC. The chain carries TRBV19 and TRBJ1-2; 9 bases line up with TRBD1. The V segment lost 2 bases and the J segment 4 bases; nucleotides outside the gene matches: 11. The V gene's germline CDR1 is LNHDA and CDR2 SQIVND (reference sequence). The CDR3 runs to 17 residues.

The gene calls are TRBV28 and TRBJ2-3; no firm D call. From germline, CDR1 is MDHEN and CDR2 SYDVKM. Deletions cut 4 bases from V and 8 bases from J, with 7 bases between. This CDR3 is built from 11 residues. CDR3 sequence: CASSYTGTQYF. CDR3 nucleotide sequence: TGTGCCAGCAGTTACACCGGTACGCAGTATTTT.

This sequence joins TRBV5-1 and TRBJ2-5; 11 bases agree with TRBD2. The ends lost 2 bases at V and 1 base at J; junction bases unmatched: 4. The length of the CDR3 is 16 residues. The germline gives CDR1 SGHRS, CDR2 YFSETQ. The DNA for the CDR3 is TGCGCCAGCAGCTTACTAACTAGCGGGAGCCAAGAGACCCAGTACTTC. This encodes CASSLLTSGSQETQYF.

The V and J genes are TRBV5-6 and TRBJ2-5; D is ambiguous. Deletions cut 4 bases from V and 5 bases from J, with 15 bases between. CDR1 and CDR2 (germline): SGHDT, YYEEEE. The CDR3 totals 14 residues. The CDR3 nucleotides read TGTGCCAGCAGCGTCGAGAAGGGCGGTGAGACCCAGTACTTC. This codes for CASSVEKGGETQYF.

As regards this clone: The same CDR3 also results from other DNA sequences found in this sample. The J gene is TRBJ1-3, the V gene TRBV18; weak D call: TRBD1 (6 bases). Between the trimmed V and J ends, which lost 0 bases and 4 bases, there was a span of 13 bases. The CDR3 loop spans 16 amino acids. Germline V gene lookup returns CDR1 KGHSH and CDR2 LQKENI. CDR3 protein: CASSPPGGLTGNTIYF. For the CDR3, the DNA is TGTGCCAGCTCACCACCGGGGGGGCTTACAGGAAACACCATATATTTT.